The 10 T cell receptor beta chains presented below share a single source sample, sequenced in a study of blood T cell repertoires in COVID-19. TCRdb's copy holds only in-frame clones and misses some; the assay was immunoSEQ multiplex PCR. The sample gives almost 85,000 clones, roughly 91% of which show up once; less than 1.5% is in the top ten. Sequenced: PBMCs or T cells enriched from blood (not recorded which). The receptors here all came from a woman in her fifties or sixties with acute COVID-19.

The rearrangement uses TRBV27 and TRBJ1-6; D is unresolved. The germline CDR1 and CDR2 sequences are MNHEY and SMNVEV (reference sequence). The CDR3 sequence is 15 residues long. V lost 0 bases, J lost 0 bases, and 3 bases lay in between. CDR3 DNA: TGTGCCAGCAGTTTATCCAGCTCCTATAATTCACCCCTCCACTTT. Its protein is CASSLSSSYNSPLHF.

This rearrangement joins TRBV19 to TRBJ2-7; D is perhaps TRBD1 (6 bases). There are 14 residues in the CDR3. Deletions cut 7 bases from V and 3 bases from J, with 16 bases between. Per germline, CDR1 LNHDA and CDR2 SQIVND (reference sequence). The CDR3 DNA is TGTGCCAGTAAGGGGACAAACGGGAACTACGAGCAGTACTTC. Protein product: CASKGTNGNYEQYF.

This clone showed up just once. V usage is TRBV27 and J usage is TRBJ2-2; 8 positions match TRBD2. V gave up 2 bases and J gave up 3 bases; unmatched junction bases: 5. The CDR3 extends over 16 amino acids. Per germline, CDR1 MNHEY and CDR2 SMNVEV (reference sequence). This CDR3 is CASSLNSGGDTGELFF. The CDR3 nucleotides read TGTGCCAGCAGTTTAAATTCGGGAGGGGACACCGGGGAGCTGTTTTTT.

The table lists this clone with a few counts. The chain joins TRBV4-2 to TRBJ1-3; 7 bases match TRBD1. The V segment lost 1 base and the J segment 7 bases; nucleotides outside the gene matches: 10. The CDR3 is 16 amino acids. Germline V gives CDR1 LGHNA, CDR2 YNFKEQ. Written as DNA, the CDR3 is TGTGCCAGCAGCCAAGGAGGGGGCCTTATTGGGAACACCATATATTTT. It yields the protein CASSQGGGLIGNTIYF.

This chain connects TRBV13 to TRBJ2-7; 9 bases are shared with TRBD2. Germline values: CDR1 PRHDT, CDR2 FYEKMQ (reference sequence). V dropped 0 bases and J dropped 1; count of bases not matched to a gene: 7. The CDR3 runs 17 residues. In nucleotides, the CDR3 is TGTGCCAGCAGCTTAGGGGCTAGCGGGACCAGATCCTACGAGCAGTACTTC. Encoded protein: CASSLGASGTRSYEQYF.

This clone was detected only a few times. The rearrangement uses TRBV5-1 and TRBJ2-2; 8 nucleotides line up with TRBD2. In germline, CDR1 is SGHRS, CDR2 YFSETQ. J gave up 2 bases and V 0 bases, and 3 bases lay outside the gene matches. The CDR3 contains 16 residues. CDR3 in DNA: TGCGCCAGCAGCTTGGGGGTAGCGGGAAACACCGGGGAGCTGTTTTTT. Translation: CASSLGVAGNTGELFF.

The CDR3 coding sequence is TGTGCCATCAGTGAACAACGATCCTCCCCAGCGGGAACCTACAATGAGCAGTTCTTC. Its protein product is CAISEQRSSPAGTYNEQFF. The chain links TRBV10-3 to TRBJ2-1, with 7 nucleotides matching TRBD2. The CDR3 covers 19 residues. The V and J ends lost 3 bases and 2 bases, in that order; junction bases with no gene match: 16. From germline, CDR1 is ENHRY and CDR2 SYGVKD.

The gene calls are TRBV11-2 and TRBJ2-3, with a tentative D call TRBD2 (5 bases). Germline V gene data show CDR1 as SGHAT and CDR2 as FQNNGV. The CDR3 runs 14 residues. Trimming cost V 5 bases and J 0 bases, with 9 bases left between them. The CDR3 DNA follows: TGTGCCAGCAGCGATTGGACTAGCACAGATACGCAGTATTTT. It translates to CASSDWTSTDTQYF.

The rearrangement joins TRBV24-1 to TRBJ2-1; 7 nucleotides agree with TRBD2. The V segment lost 3 bases and the J segment 5 bases; nucleotides outside the gene matches: 6. Germline CDR1 reads KGHDR; CDR2 reads SFDVKD. The CDR3 spans 15 residues. CDR3 nucleotides: TGTGCCACCAGTGATCTGTCTAGCGGTCACAATGAGCAGTTCTTC. Its translation: CATSDLSSGHNEQFF.

The rearrangement uses TRBV6-4 and TRBJ1-1; D remains ambiguous. The germline gives CDR1 MRHNA, CDR2 SNTAGT. V lost 5 bases, J lost 4 bases, and 11 bases lay in between. CDR3 size: 13 residues. The CDR3 DNA reads as TGTGCCAGCAGTAAGGAGGGAAGCACTGAAGCTTTCTTT. Its protein is CASSKEGSTEAFF.